This T cell receptor (beta chain) stems from a study of blood T cell repertoires in COVID-19. Study at large: T cells, B-cell-depleted T cells, or PBMCs provided the cDNA or gDNA that served as material.

Germline loops: CDR1 LGHNA, CDR2 YSLEER. V was clipped by 0 bases and J by 2 bases; unmatched bases: 6. The CDR3 is made up of 16 amino acids. Followed longitudinally, the Seattle patients had been enrolled during active infection. As processed by the authors: Reference gene primer amplification yielded estimated nucleated cell counts. Libraries were prepared by immunoSEQ multiplex PCR; TCRdb keeps only in-frame clonotypes and omits some of them. The DNA gave D and trimming, while V, J and clone size come from that table. The sample carries about 170,000 clones, roughly nine tenths recorded once. The source material was peripheral blood. This clonotype was sampled from a woman aged 60-75 years with COVID-19, enrolled during active disease. V usage is TRBV4-3 and J usage is TRBJ1-2; TRBD1 aligns across 7 bases. The CDR3 loop reads CASSQESRGPNYGYTF. The CDR3 DNA follows: TGCGCCAGCAGCCAAGAATCAAGGGGGCCCAACTATGGCTACACCTTC.